The clone carrying this T cell receptor (beta chain) was detected only once. The method was immunoSEQ multiplex PCR; TCRdb's version includes in-frame clones alone and lacks a portion of them. The sample lists around 110,000 clones, around 91% occurring once. The sample is drawn from a study of control samples from healthy donors and cancer patients. This CDR3 comprises 16 residues. V was clipped by 4 bases and J by 6 bases; unmatched bases: 9. Germline CDR1 SGHRS, CDR2 YFSETQ. The chain has TRBV5-1 and TRBJ2-3, with TRBD2 identical over 12 bases. Sequenced input: PBMCs. The receptor comes from a woman in her fifties or sixties with colorectal cancer. CDR3 nucleotide sequence: TGCGCCAGCAGCACCATGACTAGCGGGAGTACTGATACGCAGTATTTT. It codes for CASSTMTSGSTDTQYF.